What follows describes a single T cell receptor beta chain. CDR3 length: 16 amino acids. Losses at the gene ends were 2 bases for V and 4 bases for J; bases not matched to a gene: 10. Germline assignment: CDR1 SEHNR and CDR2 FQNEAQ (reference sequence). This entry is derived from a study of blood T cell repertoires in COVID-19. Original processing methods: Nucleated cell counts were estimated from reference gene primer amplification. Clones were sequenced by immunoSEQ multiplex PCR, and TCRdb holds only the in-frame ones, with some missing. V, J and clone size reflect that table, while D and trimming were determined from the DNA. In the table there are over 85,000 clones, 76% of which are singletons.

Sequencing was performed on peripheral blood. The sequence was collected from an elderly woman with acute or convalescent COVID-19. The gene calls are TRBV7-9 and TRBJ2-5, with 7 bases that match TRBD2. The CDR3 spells CASSLWLRELGETQYF. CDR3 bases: TGTGCCAGCAGCTTATGGCTGCGGGAGTTGGGAGAGACCCAGTACTTC.